Sequencing of this T cell receptor beta chain was carried out in a study of cytomegalovirus exposure and HLA in healthy donors. The overall study: An earlier analysis identified under 130 million unique TCR beta sequences in about 179 million T cells.

PCR used 60 Vbeta primers and 13 Jbeta primers. The table came from immunoSEQ multiplex PCR; TCRdb's copy has only in-frame clones and leaves some out. The repertoire consists of fewer than 200,000 clones, with roughly 80% occurring once and the leading ten covering around 10%. A remark on this clone: The antigen remains undetermined.

Notes on the study in general: A later look showed TCR association rates differing by HLA locus, highest for DRB1 and lowest for HLA-C. TCR beta V segments were, for the most part, productive about 87% or about 30% of the time in an earlier analysis. The authors listed 150 to 200 TCR beta chains as cytomegalovirus-associated.

Trimming took 2 bases from V and 3 from J, leaving 10 bases between them. This CDR3 has 14 amino acids. CDR1 and CDR2 from the germline V gene are SNHLY and FYNNEI. This receptor was taken from a man aged 50-59 years in good health and CMV-seropositive. The sequenced sample was PBMCs. The rearrangement joins TRBV2 to TRBJ1-1; D is perhaps TRBD1 (6 bases). Written as DNA, the CDR3 is TGTGCCAGCAGTGAACGGGGGGCGGACACTGAAGCTTTCTTT. It yields the protein CASSERGADTEAFF. The full variable domain, its missing parts supplied by reference TRBV2 and TRBJ1-1, is EPEVTQTPSHQVTQMGQEVILRCVPISNHLYFYWYRQILGQKVEFLVSFYNNEISEKSEIFDDQFSVERPDGSNFTLKIRSTKLEDSAMYFCASSERGADTEAFFGQGTRLTVV.